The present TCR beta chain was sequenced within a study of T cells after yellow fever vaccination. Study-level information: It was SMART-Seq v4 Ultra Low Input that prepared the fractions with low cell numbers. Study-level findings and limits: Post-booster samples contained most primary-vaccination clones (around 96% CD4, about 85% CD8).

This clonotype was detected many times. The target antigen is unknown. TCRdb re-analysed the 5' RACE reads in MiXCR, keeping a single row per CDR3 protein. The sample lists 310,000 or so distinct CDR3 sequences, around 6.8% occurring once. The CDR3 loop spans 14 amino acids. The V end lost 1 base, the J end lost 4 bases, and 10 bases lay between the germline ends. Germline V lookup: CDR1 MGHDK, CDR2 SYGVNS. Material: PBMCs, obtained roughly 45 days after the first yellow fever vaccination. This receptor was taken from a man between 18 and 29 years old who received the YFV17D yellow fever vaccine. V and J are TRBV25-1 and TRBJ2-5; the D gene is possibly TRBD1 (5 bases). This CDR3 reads CASSESQGRETQYF. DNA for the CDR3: TGTGCCAGCAGTGAATCTCAGGGAAGAGAGACCCAGTACTTC.